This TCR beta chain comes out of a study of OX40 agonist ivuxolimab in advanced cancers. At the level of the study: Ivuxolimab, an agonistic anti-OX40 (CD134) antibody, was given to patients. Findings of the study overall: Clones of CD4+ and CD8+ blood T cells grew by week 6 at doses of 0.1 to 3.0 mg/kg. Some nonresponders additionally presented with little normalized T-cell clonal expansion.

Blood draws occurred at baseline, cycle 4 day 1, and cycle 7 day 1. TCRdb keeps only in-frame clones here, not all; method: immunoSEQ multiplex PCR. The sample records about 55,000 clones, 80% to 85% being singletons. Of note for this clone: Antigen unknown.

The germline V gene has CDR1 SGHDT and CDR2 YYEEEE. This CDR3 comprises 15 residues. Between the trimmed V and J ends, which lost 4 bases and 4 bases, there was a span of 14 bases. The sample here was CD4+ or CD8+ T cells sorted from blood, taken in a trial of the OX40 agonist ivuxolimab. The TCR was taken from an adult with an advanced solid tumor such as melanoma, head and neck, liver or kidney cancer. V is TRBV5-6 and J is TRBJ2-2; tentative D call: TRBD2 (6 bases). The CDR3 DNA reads TGTGCCAGCAGCCCGGCGGGGAAGGGCACCGGGGAGCTGTTTTTT. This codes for CASSPAGKGTGELFF.